These T cell receptor beta chains were read from a single sample in a study of sequential checkpoint blockade in melanoma. TCRdb's table, derived via immunoSEQ multiplex PCR, lists solely in-frame clones and lacks some. The data show under 2,500 clones, approximately 17% seen once. Sequences were derived from tumor tissue (inferred from file names), sampled from a patient given nivolumab and ipilimumab in sequence. Receptor source: a human donor with melanoma. CDR3s include the opening cysteine and the closing phenylalanine or tryptophan. Fields, in order: V gene, J gene, CDR3 protein.

v_gene: TRBV19; j_gene: TRBJ1-1; CDR3aa: CASGGAAGTEAFF
v_gene: TRBV18; j_gene: TRBJ2-7; CDR3aa: CASSPVGKGAYEQYF
v_gene: TRBV6-8; j_gene: TRBJ2-7; CDR3aa: CASSDYYGSYEQYF
v_gene: TRBV11-3; j_gene: TRBJ2-7; CDR3aa: CASSSRQGPTYEQYF
v_gene: TRBV11-3; j_gene: TRBJ2-1; CDR3aa: CASSQSGGSENEQFF
v_gene: TRBV28; j_gene: TRBJ1-5; CDR3aa: CTSSLTRGLNQPQHF
v_gene: TRBV28; j_gene: TRBJ1-5; CDR3aa: CASSLKGRNSNQPQHF
v_gene: TRBV11-3; j_gene: TRBJ1-5; CDR3aa: CASSLDVGSNQPQHF
v_gene: TRBV11-3; j_gene: TRBJ2-5; CDR3aa: CASSQYSGSFDTQYF
v_gene: TRBV6-8; j_gene: TRBJ2-7; CDR3aa: CASSGARTSYEQYF
v_gene: TRBV25-1; j_gene: TRBJ2-5; CDR3aa: CASSRRGGQETQYF
v_gene: TRBV19; j_gene: TRBJ2-1; CDR3aa: CASRQITGGAYNEQFF
v_gene: TRBV28; j_gene: TRBJ1-1; CDR3aa: CASSIGLNTEAFF
v_gene: TRBV9; j_gene: TRBJ2-3; CDR3aa: CASSVASLTDTQYF
v_gene: TRBV29-1; j_gene: TRBJ2-3; CDR3aa: CSAVPSGIAADTQYF
v_gene: TRBV29-1; j_gene: TRBJ1-5; CDR3aa: CSVLLGTGNNQPQHF
v_gene: TRBV11-3; j_gene: TRBJ2-1; CDR3aa: CASSWGQGSYNEQFF
v_gene: TRBV19; j_gene: TRBJ1-1; CDR3aa: CASSSLDLQTLEAFF
v_gene: TRBV6-8; j_gene: TRBJ1-3; CDR3aa: CASSDGSGGTIGNTIYF
v_gene: TRBV10-3; j_gene: TRBJ2-2; CDR3aa: CAISESKRGGAGELFF
v_gene: TRBV9; j_gene: TRBJ2-7; CDR3aa: CASSQDWNEQYF
v_gene: TRBV5-1; j_gene: TRBJ2-7; CDR3aa: CASRMHPGPGEQYF
v_gene: TRBV11-3; j_gene: TRBJ2-2; CDR3aa: CASSLGVNTGELFF
v_gene: TRBV29-1; j_gene: TRBJ1-3; CDR3aa: CSVEGSGPGNTIYF
v_gene: TRBV28; j_gene: TRBJ2-2; CDR3aa: CASSSTGGGGTGELFF
v_gene: TRBV5-1; j_gene: TRBJ2-1; CDR3aa: CASSLSSGGGPALIEQFF
v_gene: TRBV19; j_gene: TRBJ1-1; CDR3aa: CASRRGAGTEAFF